This TCR beta chain was sequenced in a study of T cell responses to AZD1222 COVID-19 vaccine. The assay was immunoSEQ multiplex PCR, and TCRdb's table has in-frame clones only and misses some. The sample contains 69,000 or so clones, roughly 87% of which appear only once. Study results and caveats: Elevations in Spike-specific TCR breadth and depth followed administration of two AZD1222 doses. Among the donors, most were white British and more were female, and clonal diversity was possibly underestimated.

Comment on this clone: Its antigen remains unidentified.

CDR3 length: 19 amino acids. Germline CDR1 reads SGHAT; CDR2 reads FQNNGV. The V end lost 4 bases, the J end lost 0 bases, and 19 bases lay between the germline ends. The chain recombines TRBV11-2 with TRBJ2-6; TRBD1 is a possible D gene (7 bases). The specimen comprised peripheral blood, sampled 28 days after the second AZD1222 dose. The TCR originated in an adult who received the AZD1222 COVID-19 vaccine. DNA for the CDR3: TGTGCCAGCAGCTCCCTCGGGAGACAGGGAAGCTCTGGGGCCAACGTCCTGACTTTC. As protein: CASSSLGRQGSSGANVLTF.